This T cell receptor beta chain was obtained from a study of monozygotic twins with inflammatory bowel disease. TCRdb re-analyzed the 5' RACE reads; it lists each CDR3 protein once, without DNA. The data show 300,000 to 350,000 distinct CDR3 sequences, and the top ten clones hold 2% to 2.5%. Germline assignment: CDR1 MNHNS and CDR2 SASEGT. The CDR3 is made up of 14 amino acids. This TCR came from a human donor with ulcerative colitis or Crohn's disease, or a healthy co-twin of an affected twin (not recorded which). The chain recombines TRBV6-1 with TRBJ2-2. The sequenced sample was blood. The CDR3 is CASSEHTNTGELFF.